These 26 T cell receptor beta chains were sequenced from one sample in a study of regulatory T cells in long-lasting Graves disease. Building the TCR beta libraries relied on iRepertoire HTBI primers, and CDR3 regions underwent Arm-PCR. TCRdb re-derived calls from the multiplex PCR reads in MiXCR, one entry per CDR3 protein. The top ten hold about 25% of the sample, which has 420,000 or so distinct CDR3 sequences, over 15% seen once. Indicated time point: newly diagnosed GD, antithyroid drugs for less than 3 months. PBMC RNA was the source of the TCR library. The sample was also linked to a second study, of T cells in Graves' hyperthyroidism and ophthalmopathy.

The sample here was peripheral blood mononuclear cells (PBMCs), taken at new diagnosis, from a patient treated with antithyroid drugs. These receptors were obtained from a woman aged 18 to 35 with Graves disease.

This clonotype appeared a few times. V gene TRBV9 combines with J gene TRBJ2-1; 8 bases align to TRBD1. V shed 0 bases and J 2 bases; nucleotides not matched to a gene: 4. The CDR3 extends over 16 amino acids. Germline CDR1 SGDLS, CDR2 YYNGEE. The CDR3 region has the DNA TGTGCCAGCAGCGTAGGTCTGGACAGGGCCTACAATGAGCAGTTCTTC. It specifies CASSVGLDRAYNEQFF.

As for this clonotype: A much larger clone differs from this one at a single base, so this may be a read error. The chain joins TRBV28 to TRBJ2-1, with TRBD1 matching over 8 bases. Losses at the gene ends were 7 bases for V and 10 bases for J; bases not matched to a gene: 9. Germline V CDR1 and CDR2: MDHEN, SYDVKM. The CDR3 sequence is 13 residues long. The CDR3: CASMDRELYEQFF. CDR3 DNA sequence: TGTGCCAGCATGGACAGGGAGCTCTACGAGCAGTTCTTC.

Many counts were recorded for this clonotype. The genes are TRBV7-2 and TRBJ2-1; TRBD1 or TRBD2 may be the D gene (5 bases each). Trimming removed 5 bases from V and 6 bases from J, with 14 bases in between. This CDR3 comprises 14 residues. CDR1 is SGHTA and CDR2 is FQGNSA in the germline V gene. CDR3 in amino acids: CASSRTGRGNEQFF. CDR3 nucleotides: TGTGCCAGCAGCCGAACGGGACGGGGCAATGAGCAGTTCTTC.

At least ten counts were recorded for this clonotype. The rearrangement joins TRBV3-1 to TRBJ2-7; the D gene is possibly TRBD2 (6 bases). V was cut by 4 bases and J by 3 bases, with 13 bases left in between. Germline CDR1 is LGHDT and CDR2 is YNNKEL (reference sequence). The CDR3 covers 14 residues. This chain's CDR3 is CASSPWTIHYEQYF. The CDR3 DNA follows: TGTGCCAGCAGCCCCTGGACTATTCACTACGAGCAGTACTTC.

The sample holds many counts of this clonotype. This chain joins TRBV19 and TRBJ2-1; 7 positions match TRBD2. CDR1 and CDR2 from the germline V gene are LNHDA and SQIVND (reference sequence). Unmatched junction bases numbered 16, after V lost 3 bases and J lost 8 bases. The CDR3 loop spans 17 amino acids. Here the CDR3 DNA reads TGTGCCAGTAGTATGTCAACGACTAGCATTTTAATCGATGAGCAGTTCTTC. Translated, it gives CASSMSTTSILIDEQFF.

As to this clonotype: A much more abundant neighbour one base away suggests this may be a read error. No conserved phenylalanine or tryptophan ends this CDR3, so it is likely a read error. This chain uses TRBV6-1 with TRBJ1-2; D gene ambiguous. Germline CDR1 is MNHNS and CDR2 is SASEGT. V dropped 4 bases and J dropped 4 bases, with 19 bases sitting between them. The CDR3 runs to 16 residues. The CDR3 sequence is CASSGSQTFASYGYTL. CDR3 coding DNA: TGTGCCAGCAGTGGTAGTCAGACCTTCGCTAGCTATGGCTACACCCTC.

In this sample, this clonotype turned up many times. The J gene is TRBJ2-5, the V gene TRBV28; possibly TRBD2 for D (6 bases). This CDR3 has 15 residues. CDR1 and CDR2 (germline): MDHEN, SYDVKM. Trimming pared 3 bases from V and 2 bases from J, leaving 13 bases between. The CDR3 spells CASSFFGSDQETQYF. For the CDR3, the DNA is TGTGCCAGCAGTTTCTTCGGGAGCGATCAAGAGACCCAGTACTTC. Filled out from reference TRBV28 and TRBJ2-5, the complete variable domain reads DVKVTQSSRYLVKRTGEKVFLECVQDMDHENMFWYRQDPGLGLRLIYFSYDVKMKEKGDIPEGYSVSREKKERFSLILESASTNQTSMYLCASSFFGSDQETQYFGPGTRLLVL.

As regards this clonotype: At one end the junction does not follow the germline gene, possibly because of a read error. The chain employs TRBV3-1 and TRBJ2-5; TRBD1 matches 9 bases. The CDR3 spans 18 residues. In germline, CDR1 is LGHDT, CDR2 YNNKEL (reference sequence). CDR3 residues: CACSPAVGRTGEQETQYF. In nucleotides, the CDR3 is TGTGCCTGCAGCCCCGCCGTTGGGCGGACAGGGGAACAAGAGACCCAGTACTTC.

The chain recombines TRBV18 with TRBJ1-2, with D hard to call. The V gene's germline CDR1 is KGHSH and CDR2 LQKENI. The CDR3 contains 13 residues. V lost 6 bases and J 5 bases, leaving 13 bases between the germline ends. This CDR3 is CASSSPGRYGYTF. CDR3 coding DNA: TGTGCCAGCTCCTCCCCGGGAAGATATGGCTACACCTTC.

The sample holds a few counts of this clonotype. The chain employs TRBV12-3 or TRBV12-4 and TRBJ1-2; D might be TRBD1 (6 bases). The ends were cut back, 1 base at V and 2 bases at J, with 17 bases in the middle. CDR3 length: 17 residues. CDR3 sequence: CASSLVLPRGPNYGYTF. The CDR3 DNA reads TGTGCCAGCAGTTTAGTACTACCCAGGGGCCCAAACTATGGCTACACCTTC.

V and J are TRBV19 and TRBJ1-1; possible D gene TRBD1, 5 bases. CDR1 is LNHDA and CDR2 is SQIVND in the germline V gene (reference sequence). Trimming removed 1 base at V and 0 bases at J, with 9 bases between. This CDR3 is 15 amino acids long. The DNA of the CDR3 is TGTGCCAGTAGTATAGCGAAAGGGGTGAACACTGAAGCTTTCTTT. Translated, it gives CASSIAKGVNTEAFF.

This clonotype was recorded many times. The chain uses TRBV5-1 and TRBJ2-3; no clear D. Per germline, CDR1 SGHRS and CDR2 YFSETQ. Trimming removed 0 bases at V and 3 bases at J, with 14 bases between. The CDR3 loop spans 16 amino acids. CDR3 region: CASSLESSSTTDTQYF. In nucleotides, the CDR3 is TGCGCCAGCAGCTTGGAGAGTAGCTCGACGACAGATACGCAGTATTTT. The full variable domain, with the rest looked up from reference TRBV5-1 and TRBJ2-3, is KAGVTQTPRYLIKTRGQQVTLSCSPISGHRSVSWYQQTPGQGLQFLFEYFSETQRNKGNFPGRFSGRQFSNSRSEMNVSTLELGDSALYLCASSLESSSTTDTQYFGPGTRLTVL.

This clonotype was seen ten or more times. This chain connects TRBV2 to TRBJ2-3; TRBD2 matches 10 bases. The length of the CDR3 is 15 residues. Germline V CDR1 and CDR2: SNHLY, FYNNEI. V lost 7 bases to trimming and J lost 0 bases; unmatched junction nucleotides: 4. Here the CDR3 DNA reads TGTGCCAGCACCCCGACTAGCGGGAGCACAGATACGCAGTATTTT. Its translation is CASTPTSGSTDTQYF.

The CDR3 coding sequence is TGTGCCAGCAGCCAAGATCTGGGCGGGAGGGTGTATTTT. Its protein product is CASSQDLGGRVYF. The chain links TRBV4-2 to TRBJ2-3; 9 bases match TRBD2. After removal of 0 bases from V and 14 bases from J, the junction contained 6 bases not matched to a gene. Per the germline V gene, CDR1 is LGHNA and CDR2 is YNFKEQ. This CDR3 is built from 13 residues.

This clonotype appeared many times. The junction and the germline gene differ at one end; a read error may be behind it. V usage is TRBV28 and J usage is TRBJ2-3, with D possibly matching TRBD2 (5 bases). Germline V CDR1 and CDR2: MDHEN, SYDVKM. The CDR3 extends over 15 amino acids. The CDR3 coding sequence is TGTGCCAGCAGTAAGTGGGATTCTAGCACAAATACGCAGTATTTT. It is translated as CASSKWDSSTNTQYF.

The CDR3 region has the DNA TGTGCCACCAGTGGGTTGGTGGGGACTAGCGGATCCTGGAGCACAGATACGCAGTATTTT. Amino acids: CATSGLVGTSGSWSTDTQYF. This chain uses TRBV24-1 with TRBJ2-3, with 11 bases matching TRBD2. This CDR3 comprises 20 residues. V gave up 5 bases and J gave up 0 bases; unmatched junction bases: 15. Germline values: CDR1 KGHDR, CDR2 SFDVKD.

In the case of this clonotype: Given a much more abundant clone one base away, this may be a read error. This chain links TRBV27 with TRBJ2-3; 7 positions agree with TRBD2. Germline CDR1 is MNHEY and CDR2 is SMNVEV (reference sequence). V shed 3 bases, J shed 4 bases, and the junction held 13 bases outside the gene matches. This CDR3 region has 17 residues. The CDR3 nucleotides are TGTGCCAGCAGTTTGGAAATGTCGGGGGGATACGCAGATACGCAGTATTTT. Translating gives CASSLEMSGGYADTQYF.

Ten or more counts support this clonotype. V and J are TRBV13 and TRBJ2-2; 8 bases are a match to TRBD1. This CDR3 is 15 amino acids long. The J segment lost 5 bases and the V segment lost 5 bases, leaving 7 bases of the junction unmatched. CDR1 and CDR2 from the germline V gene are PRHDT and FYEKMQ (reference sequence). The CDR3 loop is CASSLPGTGTGELFF. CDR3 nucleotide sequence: TGTGCCAGCAGCCTACCCGGGACAGGAACCGGGGAGCTGTTTTTT.

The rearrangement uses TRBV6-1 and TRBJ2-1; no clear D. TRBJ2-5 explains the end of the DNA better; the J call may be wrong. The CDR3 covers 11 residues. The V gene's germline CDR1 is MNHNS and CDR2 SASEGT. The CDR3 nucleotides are TGTGCCAGCGTAGGAGTGGAGACCCAGTACTTC. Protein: CASVGVETQYF.

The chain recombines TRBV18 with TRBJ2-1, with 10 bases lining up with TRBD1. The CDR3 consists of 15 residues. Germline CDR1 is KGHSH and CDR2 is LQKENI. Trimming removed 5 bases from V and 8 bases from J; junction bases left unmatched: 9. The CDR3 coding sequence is TGTGCCAGCTCATCGGGGACAGGGGAGGTCTATGAGCAGTTCTTC. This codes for CASSSGTGEVYEQFF.

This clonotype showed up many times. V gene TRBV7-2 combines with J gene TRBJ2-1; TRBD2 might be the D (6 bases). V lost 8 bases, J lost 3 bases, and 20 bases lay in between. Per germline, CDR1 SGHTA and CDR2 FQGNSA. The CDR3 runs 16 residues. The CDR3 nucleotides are TGTGCCAGCGCACTCGCGGGGAACCCTTACTACAATGAGCAGTTCTTC. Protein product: CASALAGNPYYNEQFF. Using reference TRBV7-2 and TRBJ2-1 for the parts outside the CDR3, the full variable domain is GAGVSQSPSNKVTEKGKDVELRCDPISGHTALYWYRQSLGQGLEFLIYFQGNSAPDKSGLPSDRFSAERTGGSVSTLTIQRTQQEDSAVYLCASALAGNPYYNEQFFGPGTRLTVL.

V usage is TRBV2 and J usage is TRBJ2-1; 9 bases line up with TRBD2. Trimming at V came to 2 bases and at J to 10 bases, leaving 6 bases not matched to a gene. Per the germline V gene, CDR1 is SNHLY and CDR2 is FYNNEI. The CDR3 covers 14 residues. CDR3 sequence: CASSEPLAGPEQFF. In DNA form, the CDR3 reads TGTGCCAGCAGTGAACCCCTAGCGGGACCCGAGCAGTTCTTC.

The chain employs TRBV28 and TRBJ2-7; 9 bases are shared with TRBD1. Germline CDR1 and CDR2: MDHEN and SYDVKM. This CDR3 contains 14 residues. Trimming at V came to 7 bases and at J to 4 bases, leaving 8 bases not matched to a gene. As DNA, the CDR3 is TGTGCCAGCACCCCGGGGGACAGGGTTTACGAGCAGTACTTC. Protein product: CASTPGDRVYEQYF.

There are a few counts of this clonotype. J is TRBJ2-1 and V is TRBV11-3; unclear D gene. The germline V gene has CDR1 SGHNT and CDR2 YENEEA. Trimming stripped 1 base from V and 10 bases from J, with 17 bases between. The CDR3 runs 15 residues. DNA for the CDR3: TGTGCCAGCAGCTTAGGTCCAGCACCCTACGACGAGCAGTTCTTC. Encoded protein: CASSLGPAPYDEQFF.

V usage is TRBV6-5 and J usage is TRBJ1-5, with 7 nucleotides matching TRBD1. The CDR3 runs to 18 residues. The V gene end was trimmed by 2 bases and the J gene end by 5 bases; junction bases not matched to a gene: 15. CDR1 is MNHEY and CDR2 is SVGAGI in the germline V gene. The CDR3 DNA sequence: TGTGCCAGCAGTTACCCGACAGGGTCTTATCCCACATATCAGCCCCAGCATTTT. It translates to CASSYPTGSYPTYQPQHF.

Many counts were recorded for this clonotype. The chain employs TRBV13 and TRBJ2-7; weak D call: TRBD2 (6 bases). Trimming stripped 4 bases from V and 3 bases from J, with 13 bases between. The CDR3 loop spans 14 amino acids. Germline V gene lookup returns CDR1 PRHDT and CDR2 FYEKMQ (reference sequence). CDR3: CASSSTLGGYEQYF. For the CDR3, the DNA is TGTGCCAGCAGCTCAACCCTGGGAGGCTACGAGCAGTACTTC.